Shown below are 20 T cell receptor beta chains from a single sample sequenced in a study of T cells in Graves' hyperthyroidism and ophthalmopathy. Authors of the study amplified TCR beta CDR3 regions from RNA transcripts. A first-round RT-PCR of the TCR CDR3 used the HTBI primer set. TCRdb ran MiXCR on the multiplex PCR reads and lists one entry per CDR3 protein. In the table there are 96,000 or so distinct CDR3 sequences, around 50% of which are singletons. Sample: blood. These receptors were obtained from a woman aged 40 to 50 with Graves' hyperthyroidism.

This chain joins TRBV7-9 and TRBJ1-6; D perhaps matches TRBD1 (5 bases). Trimming took 1 base from V and 3 from J, leaving 13 bases between them. Per germline, CDR1 SEHNR and CDR2 FQNEAQ (reference sequence). CDR3 length: 17 amino acids. This CDR3 is CASSLDPRGGYNSPLHF. As DNA, the CDR3 is TGTGCCAGCAGCTTAGATCCCCGCGGGGGCTATAATTCACCCCTCCACTTT.

About this clonotype: One end of the junction does not line up with germline, which may come from a read error. This sequence joins TRBV29-1 and TRBJ1-1; D gene unclear. CDR3 length: 14 residues. Germline V gene data show CDR1 as SQVTM and CDR2 as ANQGSEA. The CDR3 spells CSGGPAAMNTEAFF. As DNA, the CDR3 is TGCAGCGGCGGACCCGCGGCCATGAACACCGAAGCTTTCTTT. The entire variable domain, with the rest obtained from reference TRBV29-1 and TRBJ1-1, is as follows: SAVISQKPSRDICQRGTSLTIQCQVDSQVTMMFWYRQQPGQSLTLIATANQGSEATYESGFVIDKFPISRPNLTFSTLTVSNMSPEDSSIYLCSGGPAAMNTEAFFGQGTRLTVV.

V and J are TRBV12-3 or TRBV12-4 and TRBJ2-5; D is unclear. Trimming removed 4 bases at V and 9 bases at J, with 6 bases between. The CDR3 runs to 10 residues. CDR3 amino acids: CASSSYAQYF. CDR3 in DNA: TGTGCCAGCAGTTCGTATGCCCAGTACTTC.

The chain combines TRBV6-1 with TRBJ1-1; 8 bases are a match to TRBD1. This CDR3 region has 13 residues. V shed 3 bases and J 6 bases; nucleotides not matched to a gene: 3. The V gene's germline CDR1 is MNHNS and CDR2 SASEGT. The CDR3 is CASSDQGASEAFF. The CDR3 coding sequence is TGTGCCAGCAGTGACCAGGGGGCCTCTGAAGCTTTCTTT.

Comment on this clonotype: Since a much larger clone is just one base distant, this may be a read error. The rearrangement joins TRBV10-3 to TRBJ1-4; no reliable D call. Looked up from germline, CDR1 is ENHRY and CDR2 is SYGVKD. The germline V and J ends were trimmed by 5 bases and 5 bases, with 12 bases remaining between them. The CDR3 consists of 14 residues. As DNA, the CDR3 is TGTGCCATCAGTTACCCGGGCCAAAATGAAAAACTGTTTTTT. It codes for CAISYPGQNEKLFF.

This clonotype was counted a single time. This chain links TRBV7-6 with TRBJ1-4; no reliable D call. V shed 5 bases and J shed 7 bases, with 8 bases lying between them. CDR1 is SGHVS and CDR2 is FNYEAQ in the germline V gene. The CDR3 is made up of 12 amino acids. The CDR3 nucleotides read TGTGCCAGCAGCCAAATGCGTGAAAAACTGTTTTTT. The encoded protein is CASSQMREKLFF.

This clonotype came up many times. V and J are TRBV7-8 and TRBJ2-3, with TRBD1 identical over 8 bases. Germline assignment: CDR1 SGHVS and CDR2 FQNEAQ. V shed 10 bases, J shed 3 bases, and the junction held 9 bases outside the gene matches. The CDR3 is 14 amino acids. The CDR3: CATGQGRRTDTQYF. The CDR3 coding sequence is TGTGCCACCGGACAGGGAAGGAGGACAGATACGCAGTATTTT.

About this clonotype: This may stem from a read error, because a much larger clone lies one nucleotide away. The genes are TRBV20-1 and TRBJ1-2, with D possibly being TRBD1 (5 bases). Trimming left V 2 bases short and J 4 bases short, with 23 bases between. Germline-derived CDR1 and CDR2 are DFQATT and SNEGSKA (reference sequence). The CDR3 has 17 amino acids. CDR3 sequence (DNA): TGCAGTGCTAGATCTAACCGGGGCAGATACCTTAGCTATGGCTACACCTTC. Translated, it gives CSARSNRGRYLSYGYTF.

V gene TRBV7-9 combines with J gene TRBJ1-5; D is ambiguous. This CDR3 has 16 amino acids. Germline values: CDR1 SEHNR, CDR2 FQNEAQ (reference sequence). Trimming took off 6 bases at V and 0 bases at J, with 15 bases between the two ends. The CDR3 protein is CASSSTLLYSNQPQHF. CDR3 in DNA: TGTGCCAGCAGTTCCACCCTCCTTTATAGCAATCAGCCCCAGCATTTT.

The chain couples TRBV6-6 to TRBJ2-2; TRBD1 matches at 8 bases. Germline V gene sequence: CDR1 MNHNY, CDR2 SVGAGI (reference sequence). This CDR3 spans 17 amino acids. The trim removed 10 bases at V and 1 base at J, leaving 14 bases unmatched. The CDR3 sequence is CATGFDGTGRNTGELFF. As DNA, the CDR3 is TGTGCCACCGGGTTTGACGGGACAGGTCGGAACACCGGGGAGCTGTTTTTT.

This clonotype was observed many times. This sequence joins TRBV19 and TRBJ1-1; D gene ambiguous. V was cut by 7 bases and J by 4 bases, with 13 bases left in between. Germline assignment: CDR1 LNHDA and CDR2 SQIVND (reference sequence). The CDR3 covers 13 residues. The CDR3 DNA reads as TGTGCCAGTACCACCCCGGCGGGCACTGAAGCTTTCTTT. This encodes CASTTPAGTEAFF.

This clonotype was seen at least ten times. The rearrangement links TRBV20-1 to TRBJ1-5; tentatively, D is TRBD1 (5 bases). Germline lookup yields CDR1 DFQATT and CDR2 SNEGSKA (reference sequence). V was cut by 6 bases and J by 7 bases, with 19 bases left in between. This CDR3 has 14 residues. Written as DNA, the CDR3 is TGCAGTGCCTCAGGGCAGGGAAGGGACCAGCCCCAGCATTTT. Its protein product is CSASGQGRDQPQHF.

CDR3 sequence (DNA): TGTGCCACGAGGGGGGGCGGCTCACCCCTCCACTTT. As protein: CATRGGGSPLHF. The J gene is TRBJ1-6, the V gene TRBV10-3; D may be TRBD1 (6 bases). Per the germline V gene, CDR1 is ENHRY and CDR2 is SYGVKD. The CDR3 contains 12 residues. V lost 10 bases and J lost 10, with 14 bases in between.

This clonotype was counted at least ten times. The rearrangement links TRBV5-1 to TRBJ1-1; D perhaps matches TRBD1 (6 bases). Trimming cost V 5 bases and J 0 bases, with 14 bases left between them. The germline V gene has CDR1 SGHRS and CDR2 YFSETQ. The CDR3 is 15 residues long. DNA for the CDR3: TGCGCCAGCAGAGGCTCCGGGACACTGAACACTGAAGCTTTCTTT. Translating gives CASRGSGTLNTEAFF.

This clonotype was seen only once. This chain links TRBV7-2 with TRBJ2-3; no definite D call. The DNA end is a closer match to TRBJ1-5, so the J assignment may be wrong. The CDR3 covers 14 residues. The germline CDR1 and CDR2 sequences are SGHTA and FQGNSA. CDR3 protein: CASSPDASTDTQHF. CDR3 sequence (DNA): TGTGCCAGCAGCCCCGATGCCAGCACAGATACGCAGCATTTT.

This clonotype was detected only a few times. The chain uses TRBV29-1 and TRBJ2-5, with D uncertain. This CDR3 region has 12 residues. Trimming removed 8 bases at V and 1 base at J, with 11 bases between. In germline, CDR1 is SQVTM, CDR2 ANQGSEA. The chain's CDR3 is CSLVKSQETQYF. CDR3 nucleotide sequence: TGCAGCTTGGTAAAAAGCCAAGAGACCCAGTACTTC.

The V and J genes are TRBV20-1 and TRBJ2-7; D might be TRBD1 (6 bases). The germline V gene encodes CDR1 DFQATT and CDR2 SNEGSKA (reference sequence). The CDR3 runs to 13 residues. Trimming took 6 bases from V and 3 from J, leaving 15 bases between them. This chain's CDR3 is CSAPGAGFYEQYF. In DNA, the CDR3 is TGCAGTGCCCCAGGGGCAGGGTTCTACGAGCAGTACTTC.

The sample holds many counts of this clonotype. The V and J genes are TRBV7-2 and TRBJ1-1; D perhaps matches TRBD1 (6 bases). The V gene lost 5 bases and the J gene lost 4 bases, with 11 bases spanning the gap. Germline CDR1 reads SGHTA; CDR2 reads FQGNSA. The CDR3 runs 13 residues. CDR3 nucleotides: TGTGCCAGCAGCCCTACAGGGTTCACTGAAGCTTTCTTT. This codes for CASSPTGFTEAFF.

This clonotype was seen many times. The V gene is TRBV29-1, the J gene TRBJ1-2; D is undetermined. Trimming took off 2 bases at V and 2 bases at J, with 9 bases between the two ends. The CDR3 totals 13 residues. CDR1 and CDR2 from the germline V gene are SQVTM and ANQGSEA. CDR3 DNA: TGCAGCGTTGAAAGGAACAGAAACTATGGCTACACCTTC. Its protein is CSVERNRNYGYTF.

This clonotype was counted once. The chain uses TRBV29-1 and TRBJ1-5, with a possible D match to TRBD1 (5 bases). CDR3 length equals 14 residues. The germline CDR1 and CDR2 sequences are SQVTM and ANQGSEA. The V and J ends lost 4 bases and 4 bases respectively, with 14 bases between them. The DNA of the CDR3 is TGCAGCGTTGCCGGGACCGACCCTAATCAGCCCCAGCATTTT. Translating gives CSVAGTDPNQPQHF.